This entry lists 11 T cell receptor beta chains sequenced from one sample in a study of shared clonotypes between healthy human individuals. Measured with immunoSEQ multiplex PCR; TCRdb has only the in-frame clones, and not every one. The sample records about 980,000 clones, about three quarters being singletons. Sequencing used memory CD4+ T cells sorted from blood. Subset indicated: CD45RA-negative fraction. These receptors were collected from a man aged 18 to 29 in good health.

CDR3 region: CASSGSAWGQDSNQPQHF. The CDR3 DNA reads TGTGCCAGCAGTGGATCCGCGTGGGGACAGGATAGCAATCAGCCCCAGCATTTT. The rearrangement joins TRBV6-1 to TRBJ1-5, with TRBD1 identical over 8 bases. From germline, CDR1 is MNHNS and CDR2 SASEGT. The ends lost 4 bases at V and 0 bases at J; junction bases unmatched: 11. The CDR3 spans 18 residues.

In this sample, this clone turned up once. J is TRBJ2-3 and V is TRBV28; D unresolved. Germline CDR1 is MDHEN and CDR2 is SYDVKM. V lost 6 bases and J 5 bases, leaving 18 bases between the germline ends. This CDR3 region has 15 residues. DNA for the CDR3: TGTGCCAGCAGCCCAGTTGGGCTTAAAGGAGATACGCAGTATTTT. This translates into CASSPVGLKGDTQYF.

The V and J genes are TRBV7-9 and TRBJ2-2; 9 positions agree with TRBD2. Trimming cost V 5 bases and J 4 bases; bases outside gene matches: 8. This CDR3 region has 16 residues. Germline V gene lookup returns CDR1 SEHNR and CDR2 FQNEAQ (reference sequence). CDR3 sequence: CASSPRGSGGTGELFF. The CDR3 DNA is TGTGCCAGCAGCCCCCGGGGTAGCGGGGGCACCGGGGAGCTGTTTTTT.

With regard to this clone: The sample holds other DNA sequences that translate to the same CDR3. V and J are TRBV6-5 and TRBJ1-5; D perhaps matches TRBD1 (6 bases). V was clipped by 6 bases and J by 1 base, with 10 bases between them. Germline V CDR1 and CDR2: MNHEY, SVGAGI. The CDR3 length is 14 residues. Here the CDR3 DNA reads TGTGCCAGCAGAGGGCAGGGGAGCAATCAGCCCCAGCATTTT. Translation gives CASRGQGSNQPQHF.

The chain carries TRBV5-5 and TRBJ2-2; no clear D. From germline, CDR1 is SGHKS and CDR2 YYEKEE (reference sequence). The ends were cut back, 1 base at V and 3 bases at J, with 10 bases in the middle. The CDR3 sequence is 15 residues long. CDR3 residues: CASSLRPEDTGELFF. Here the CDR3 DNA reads TGTGCCAGCAGCTTGCGTCCCGAGGACACCGGGGAGCTGTTTTTT. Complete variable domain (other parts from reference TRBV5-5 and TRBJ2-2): DAGVTQSPTHLIKTRGQQVTLRCSPISGHKSVSWYQQVLGQGPQFIFQYYEKEERGRGNFPDRFSARQFPNYSSELNVNALLLGDSALYLCASSLRPEDTGELFFGEGSRLTVL.

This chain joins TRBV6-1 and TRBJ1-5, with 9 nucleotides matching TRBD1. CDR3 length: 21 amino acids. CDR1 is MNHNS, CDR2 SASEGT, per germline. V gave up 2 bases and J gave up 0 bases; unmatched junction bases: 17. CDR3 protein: CASSEWGQGTTFYLSNQPQHF. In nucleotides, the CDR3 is TGTGCCAGCAGTGAATGGGGACAGGGAACAACATTCTACCTTAGCAATCAGCCCCAGCATTTT.

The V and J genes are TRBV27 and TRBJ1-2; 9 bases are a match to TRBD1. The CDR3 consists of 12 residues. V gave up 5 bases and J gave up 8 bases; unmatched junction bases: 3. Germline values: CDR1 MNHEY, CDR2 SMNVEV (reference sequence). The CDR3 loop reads CASSTQGAGYTF. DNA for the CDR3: TGTGCCAGCAGTACACAGGGGGCCGGCTACACCTTC.

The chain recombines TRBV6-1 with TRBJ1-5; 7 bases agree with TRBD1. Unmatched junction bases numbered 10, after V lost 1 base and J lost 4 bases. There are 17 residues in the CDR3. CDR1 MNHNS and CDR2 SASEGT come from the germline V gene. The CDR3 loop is CASSEGTRGGVNQPQHF. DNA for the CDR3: TGTGCCAGCAGTGAAGGAACCAGGGGGGGGGTAAATCAGCCCCAGCATTTT.

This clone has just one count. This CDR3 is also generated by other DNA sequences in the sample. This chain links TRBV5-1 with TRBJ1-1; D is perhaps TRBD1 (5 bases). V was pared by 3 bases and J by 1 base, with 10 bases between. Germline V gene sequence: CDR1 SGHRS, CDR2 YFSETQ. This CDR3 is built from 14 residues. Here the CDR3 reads CASSSGHPNTEAFF. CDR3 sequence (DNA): TGCGCCAGCAGCTCAGGACATCCGAACACTGAAGCTTTCTTT.

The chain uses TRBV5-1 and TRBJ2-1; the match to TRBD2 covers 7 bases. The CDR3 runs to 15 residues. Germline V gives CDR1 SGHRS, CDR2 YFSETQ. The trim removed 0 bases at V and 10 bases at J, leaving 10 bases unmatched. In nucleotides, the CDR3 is TGCGCCAGCAGCTTGGAAGGCGGGGGAGGAAGAGAGCAGTTCTTC. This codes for CASSLEGGGGREQFF.

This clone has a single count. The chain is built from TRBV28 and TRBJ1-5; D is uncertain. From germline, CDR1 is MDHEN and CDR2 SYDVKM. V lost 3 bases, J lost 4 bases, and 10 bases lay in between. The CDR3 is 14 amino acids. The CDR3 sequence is CASSFLGGNQPQHF. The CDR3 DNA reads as TGTGCCAGCAGTTTCTTGGGAGGAAATCAGCCCCAGCATTTT. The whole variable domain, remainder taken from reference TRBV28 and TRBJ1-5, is DVKVTQSSRYLVKRTGEKVFLECVQDMDHENMFWYRQDPGLGLRLIYFSYDVKMKEKGDIPEGYSVSREKKERFSLILESASTNQTSMYLCASSFLGGNQPQHFGDGTRLSIL.